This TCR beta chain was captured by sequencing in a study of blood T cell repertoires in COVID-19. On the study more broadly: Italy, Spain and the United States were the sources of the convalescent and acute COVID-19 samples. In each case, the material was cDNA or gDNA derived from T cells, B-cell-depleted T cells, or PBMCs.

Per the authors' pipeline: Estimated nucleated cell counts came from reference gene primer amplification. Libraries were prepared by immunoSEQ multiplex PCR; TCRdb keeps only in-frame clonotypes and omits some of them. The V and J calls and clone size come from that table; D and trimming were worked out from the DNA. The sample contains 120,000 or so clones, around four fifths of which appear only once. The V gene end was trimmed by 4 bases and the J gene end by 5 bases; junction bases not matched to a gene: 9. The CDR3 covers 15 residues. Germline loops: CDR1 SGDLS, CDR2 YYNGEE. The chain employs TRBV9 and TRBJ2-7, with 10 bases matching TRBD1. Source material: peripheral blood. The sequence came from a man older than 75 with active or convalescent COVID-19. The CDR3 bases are TGTGCCAGCAGCCTCAGGGGGGACAGGGGCAACGAGCAGTACTTC. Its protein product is CASSLRGDRGNEQYF.